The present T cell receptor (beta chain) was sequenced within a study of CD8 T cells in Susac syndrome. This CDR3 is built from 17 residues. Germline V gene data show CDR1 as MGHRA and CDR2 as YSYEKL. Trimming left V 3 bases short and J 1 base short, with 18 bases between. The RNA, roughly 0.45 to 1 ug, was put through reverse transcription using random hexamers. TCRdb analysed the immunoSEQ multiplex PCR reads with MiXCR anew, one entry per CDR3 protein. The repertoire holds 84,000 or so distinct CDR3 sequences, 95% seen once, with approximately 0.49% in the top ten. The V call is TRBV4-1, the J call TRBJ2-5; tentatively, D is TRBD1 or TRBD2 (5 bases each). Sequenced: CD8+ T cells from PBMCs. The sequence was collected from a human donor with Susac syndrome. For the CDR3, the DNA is TGCGCCAGCAGCCAGGATCCGGGACCACCGGTCCAAGAGACCCAGTACTTC. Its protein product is CASSQDPGPPVQETQYF.